Listed below are T cell receptor beta chains from one sample, sequenced in a study of T cell repertoires in cytomegalovirus infection. For these receptors, no antigen is known. TCRdb processed the reads anew with MiXCR; each CDR3 protein has one entry. In the table there are hundreds of thousands of distinct CDR3 sequences, about two fifths of which are singletons. The input for sequencing was cultured PBMCs, taken from culture after CMV antigen stimulation. These receptors all stem from a human donor in good health (CMV status not recorded). Some clones in this sample may be carry-over from other donors' samples. The CDR3 runs from the conserved cysteine through the conserved F or W. The D gene is left open where the match is weak. The size of a clone is reported for some rows only, either as once, few or many, or as a class for expanded clones.

TRBD1	15	TRBJ1-2	once	TRBV7-6	TGTGCCAGCAGCGTAACCTCGCCAGGGGGCCGGGGCTACACCTTC	CASSVTSPGGRGYTF
TRBD2	18	TRBJ2-1	.	TRBV27	TGTGCCAGCAGTTTACTACCGGGGGGGAAGGGGTCCTACAATGAGCAGTTCTTC	CASSLLPGGKGSYNEQFF
TRBD2	15	TRBJ2-1	few	TRBV2	TGTGCCAGCTGGGTTGAGACTAGCGGTAACAATGAGCAGTTCTTC	CASWVETSGNNEQFF
.	13	TRBJ2-5	.	TRBV27	TGTGCCAGCAGACCGGGGACACTGGAGACCCAGTACTTC	CASRPGTLETQYF
TRBD2	20	TRBJ2-3	few	TRBV7-2	TGTGCCAGCAGCTTAGGAGCTGGGGCTAGCGGGAGGATTAGCACAGATACGCAGTATTTT	CASSLGAGASGRISTDTQYF
.	14	TRBJ2-7	few	TRBV11-2	TGTGCCAGCAGCTTAGGGGCCGGACTCTACGAGCAGTACTTC	CASSLGAGLYEQYF
.	14	TRBJ2-7	.	TRBV27	TGTGCCAGCAGTTTCGGAGGGGGGAAGGACGAGCAGTACTTC	CASSFGGGKDEQYF
.	14	TRBJ2-7	once	TRBV11-3	TGTGCCAGCAGCGAGGGGCCAACCTCCTACGAGCAGTACTTC	CASSEGPTSYEQYF
TRBD2	19	TRBJ2-1	.	TRBV7-2	TGTGCCAGCAGCTTAGAGCCAGCGGGAGTCCCGGGGTCCTACAATGAGCAGTTCTTC	CASSLEPAGVPGSYNEQFF
.	13	TRBJ1-5	.	TRBV2	TGTGCCAGCAGTGGACAGGACAATCAGCCCCAGCATTTT	CASSGQDNQPQHF
.	15	TRBJ2-3	few	TRBV11-2	TGTGCCAGCAGCTCGGTGGGGTTCGGCACAGATACGCAGTATTTT	CASSSVGFGTDTQYF
TRBD2	13	TRBJ2-7	.	TRBV29-1	TGCAGCGTTGGTCTAGCGGGAGACGGCGAGCAGTACTTC	CSVGLAGDGEQYF
.	12	TRBJ1-2	.	TRBV10-2	TGCGCCAGCAGTGTAGAAGCTCAAAGCTACACCTTC	CASSVEAQSYTF
TRBD2	13	TRBJ2-1	.	TRBV7-2	TGCCCTAGATGGCGGGGGGCAGGAAATGAGCAGTTCTTC	CPRWRGAGNEQFF
TRBD2	15	TRBJ2-1	.	TRBV6-2/TRBV6-3	TGTGCCAGCAGCCCTCCGGGGGGAAAAAAATATGAGCAGTTCTTC	CASSPPGGKKYEQFF
.	11	TRBJ2-1	few	TRBV20-1	TGCAGTGCTACACGTGTGGGTGAGCAGTTCTTC	CSATRVGEQFF
.	11	TRBJ2-7	few	TRBV7-2	TGTGCCAGCAGCCGTCTAGGGGAGCAGTACTTC	CASSRLGEQYF
TRBD1	17	TRBJ1-1	few	TRBV4-1	TGCGCCAGCAGCGACCCTCTCGGACAGGGGATGAACACTGAAGCTTTCTTT	CASSDPLGQGMNTEAFF
TRBD2	16	TRBJ2-7	.	TRBV7-8	TGTGCCAGCAGCTTAGGTTTGGGGACTACCTCGTCCCAGCAGTACTTC	CASSLGLGTTSSQQYF
TRBD1	16	TRBJ2-1	.	TRBV6-2/TRBV6-3	TGTGCCAGCAGTACCCGGGACAGTAGTTCCTACAATGAGCAGTTCTTC	CASSTRDSSSYNEQFF
.	14	TRBJ1-5	.	TRBV6-8	TGTGCCAGCAGTTCCCTGGCAGGGATACAGCCCCAGCATTTT	CASSSLAGIQPQHF
.	14	TRBJ1-2	.	TRBV7-2	TGTGCCAGCAGTCGGTCCGGGACGGATTATGGCTACACCTTC	CASSRSGTDYGYTF
.	14	TRBJ1-5	few	TRBV7-2	TGTGCCAGCAGCTTTTACAGGGACGATCAGCCCCAGCATTTT	CASSFYRDDQPQHF
TRBD2	18	TRBJ2-1	.	TRBV19	TGTGCCAGTACCCGGACTAGCGGGAGCTTGATCTCCTACAATGAGCAGTTCTTC	CASTRTSGSLISYNEQFF
TRBD2	14	TRBJ2-1	few	TRBV6-2/TRBV6-3	TGTGCCAGCAGTTACCTCCGGGGGGGCAATGAGCAGTTCTTC	CASSYLRGGNEQFF
.	15	TRBJ2-3	.	TRBV4-1	TGCGCCAGCAGCCAAGATGGGACCTTTGGGGATACGCAGTATTTT	CASSQDGTFGDTQYF
TRBD1	14	TRBJ2-2	.	TRBV11-2	TGTGCCAGCAGCTTCCGGGACAGGGTCTGGGAGCTGTTTTTT	CASSFRDRVWELFF
.	17	TRBJ2-1	.	TRBV7-8	TGTGCCAGCAGCTTAGTCCCTAGGGGGGATCCCTACAATGAGCAGTTCTTC	CASSLVPRGDPYNEQFF
.	12	TRBJ2-2	.	TRBV10-3	TGTGCCATCAGGGCCGATACCGGGGAGCTGTTTTTT	CAIRADTGELFF